This TCR beta chain is drawn from a study of shared clonotypes between healthy human individuals. Concerning this clone: Its antigen is still unknown.

For each subset, genomic DNA was distributed in equal portions over several immunoSEQ plates. The table came from immunoSEQ multiplex PCR; TCRdb's copy has only in-frame clones and leaves some out. The profile shows around 2,000,000 clones, around 95% of them singletons. Deletions cut 5 bases from V and 3 bases from J, with 16 bases between. CDR1 and CDR2 from the germline V gene are KGHSH and LQKENI. The length of the CDR3 is 15 residues. General study results and limits: Researchers sampled blood only, noting tissue repertoires likely differ. Between a few donors, naive CD4 clonotypes were shared at a level of approximately 5%.

Sequencing was done on a sample of naive CD4+ T cells sorted from blood. As for subset: CD45RA+ positively selected. The sequence came from a man between 18 and 35 years old in good health. The V and J genes are TRBV18 and TRBJ1-1; no firm D call. CDR3 loop: CASSANGLWDTEAFF. The CDR3 DNA is TGTGCCAGCTCAGCAAATGGGTTATGGGACACTGAAGCTTTCTTT.